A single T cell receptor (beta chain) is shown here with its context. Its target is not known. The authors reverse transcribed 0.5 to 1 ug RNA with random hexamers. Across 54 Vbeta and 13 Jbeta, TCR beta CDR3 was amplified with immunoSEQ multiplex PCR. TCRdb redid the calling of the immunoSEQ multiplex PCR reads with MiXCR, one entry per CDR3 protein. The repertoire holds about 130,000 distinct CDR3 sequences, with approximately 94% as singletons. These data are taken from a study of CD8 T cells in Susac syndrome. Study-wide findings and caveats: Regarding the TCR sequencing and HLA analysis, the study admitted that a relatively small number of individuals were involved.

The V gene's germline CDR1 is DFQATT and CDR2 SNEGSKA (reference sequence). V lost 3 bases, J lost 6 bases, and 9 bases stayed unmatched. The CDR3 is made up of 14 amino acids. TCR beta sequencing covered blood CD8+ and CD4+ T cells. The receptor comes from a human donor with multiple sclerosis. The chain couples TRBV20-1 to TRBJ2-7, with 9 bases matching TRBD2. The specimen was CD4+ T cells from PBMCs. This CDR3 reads CSASQLAGFSEQYF. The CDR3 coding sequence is TGCAGTGCTAGTCAACTAGCGGGCTTTTCCGAGCAGTACTTC.